This section outlines one T cell receptor (beta chain) sequence together with its context. Its antigen is still unknown. The length of the CDR3 is 14 residues. V lost 7 bases to trimming and J lost 7 bases; unmatched junction nucleotides: 11. These data are taken from a study of naive and memory T cell subsets. Study-level results: Diversity fell and Gini index rose from naive through CM, EM, EMRA.

Cells stained for CD3, CD4, CD8, CD45RA and CD27 were sorted into four subsets. Both TRBC1 and TRBC2 were covered by a beta constant-region primer of two equimolar oligonucleotides. Ligation attached a single-stranded oligonucleotide with a 12-nucleotide UMI and the SP2 primer to the cDNA 3' end. TCRdb re-analysed the UMI-ligation and nested PCR reads in MiXCR, keeping a single row per CDR3 protein. The data show some 83,000 distinct CDR3 sequences, about an eighth seen once. The chain uses TRBV12-3 or TRBV12-4 and TRBJ2-7; TRBD1 aligns across 9 bases. This sequence originates from a human donor in good health. Sequencing input: central memory CD4+ T cells from blood. CDR3 loop: CASTRGQGVEEQYF. CDR3 bases: TGTGCCAGCACCAGGGGACAGGGCGTTGAGGAGCAGTACTTC.